This TCR beta chain appears in the sequencing data of a study of blood T cell repertoires in COVID-19. Germline V gives CDR1 SEHNR, CDR2 FQNEAQ (reference sequence). This CDR3 is built from 18 residues. V gave up 5 bases and J gave up 1 base; unmatched junction bases: 7. Sequenced by immunoSEQ multiplex PCR; TCRdb stores in-frame clones only, minus some. The data hold more than 150,000 clones, with 85% to 90% observed a single time. Sequenced material: peripheral blood. The chain carries TRBV7-9 and TRBJ2-2; 13 bases match TRBD2. The clonotype originates from a man in his fifties or sixties with acute or convalescent COVID-19. The DNA for the CDR3 is TGTGCCAGCAGCCGGACTAGCGGGGGATCTTGGAACACCGGGGAGCTGTTTTTT. Translation: CASSRTSGGSWNTGELFF.